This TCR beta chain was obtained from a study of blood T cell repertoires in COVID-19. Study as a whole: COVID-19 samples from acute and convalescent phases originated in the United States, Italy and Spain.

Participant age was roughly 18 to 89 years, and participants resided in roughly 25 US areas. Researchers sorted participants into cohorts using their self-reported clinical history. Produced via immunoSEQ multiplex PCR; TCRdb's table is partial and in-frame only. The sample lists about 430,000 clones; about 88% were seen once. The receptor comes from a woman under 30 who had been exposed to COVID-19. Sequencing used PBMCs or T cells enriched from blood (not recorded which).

CDR3 sequence (DNA): TGCAGCGTCCTCGGACAGGGGGTGGCTTACGAGCAGTACTTC. This translates into CSVLGQGVAYEQYF. V and J are TRBV29-1 and TRBJ2-7; TRBD1 agrees at 10 bases. Trimming cost V 6 bases and J 4 bases; bases outside gene matches: 9. This CDR3 has 14 amino acids. CDR1 is SQVTM, CDR2 ANQGSEA, per germline.